This entry features one TCR beta chain sequence. The entry originates in a study of T-cell reconstitution after alpha-beta-depleted transplantation in children. Trimming cost V 3 bases and J 1 base, with 14 bases left between them. The germline V gene encodes CDR1 SGHTA and CDR2 FQGNSA. The CDR3 contains 16 residues. Unique molecular identifiers were used to barcode this TCRbeta library. TCRdb ran MiXCR on the PCR reads and lists one entry per CDR3 protein. Here the sample spans hundreds of thousands of distinct CDR3 sequences, around 12% being singletons. The sample here was PBMCs from the stem cell graft donor, taken from the stem cell graft. The J gene is TRBJ2-3, the V gene TRBV7-2; D perhaps matches TRBD2 (7 bases). The TCR comes from a human donor who donated a stem cell graft to a child with combined immunodeficiency. CDR3 region: CASSLGGGAGTDTQYF. CDR3 bases: TGTGCCAGCAGCTTGGGAGGGGGAGCAGGCACAGATACGCAGTATTTT. The entire variable domain, with the rest obtained from reference TRBV7-2 and TRBJ2-3, is as follows: GAGVSQSPSNKVTEKGKDVELRCDPISGHTALYWYRQSLGQGLEFLIYFQGNSAPDKSGLPSDRFSAERTGGSVSTLTIQRTQQEDSAVYLCASSLGGGAGTDTQYFGPGTRLTVL.